The 9 T cell receptor beta chains below all came from one sample that was sequenced in a study of control samples from healthy donors and cancer patients. The repertoire was sequenced with immunoSEQ multiplex PCR; TCRdb's copy has only in-frame clones and lacks some. The table includes about 100,000 clones, about 89% detected once. The sequenced sample was blood. The receptor set was obtained from a man aged 25 to 40 in good health.

The rearrangement uses TRBV19 and TRBJ2-3; maybe TRBD2 (5 bases). Trimming removed 5 bases at V and 2 bases at J, with 14 bases between. The germline CDR1 and CDR2 sequences are LNHDA and SQIVND (reference sequence). The CDR3 loop spans 15 amino acids. CDR3 residues: CASSVSGRPTDTQYF. CDR3 nucleotides: TGTGCCAGTAGTGTGAGCGGTAGGCCCACAGATACGCAGTATTTT.

The chain has TRBV6-5 and TRBJ1-2; 10 bases align to TRBD1. Germline-derived CDR1 and CDR2 are MNHEY and SVGAGI. The V and J ends lost 0 bases and 8 bases, in that order; junction bases with no gene match: 3. The CDR3 length is 14 residues. The DNA of the CDR3 is TGTGCCAGCAGTTACTCGGGACAGGGGTCCGGCTACACCTTC. It yields the protein CASSYSGQGSGYTF.

The chain recombines TRBV7-6 with TRBJ2-3; a weak D match, TRBD2 (6 bases). Germline loops: CDR1 SGHVS, CDR2 FNYEAQ. The CDR3 is 15 amino acids. With 3 bases removed from V and 0 bases from J, the gap between germline ends came to 10 bases. The CDR3 is CASSFGGTSTDTQYF. CDR3 DNA: TGTGCCAGCAGCTTCGGTGGGACTAGCACAGATACGCAGTATTTT.

V gene TRBV18 combines with J gene TRBJ2-5; D tentatively fits TRBD1 or TRBD2 (5 bases each). CDR1 KGHSH and CDR2 LQKENI come from the germline V gene. The CDR3 has 12 amino acids. With 3 bases removed from V and 7 bases from J, the gap between germline ends came to 9 bases. The CDR3 DNA reads as TGTGCCAGCTCACCCGATGGGGGGACCCAGTACTTC. This gives the protein CASSPDGGTQYF.

The count of this clone is one. V usage is TRBV12-3 or TRBV12-4 and J usage is TRBJ1-1; no firm D call. CDR3 length: 12 residues. The V end was cut by 6 bases, the J end by 1 base, with 6 bases between. The CDR3 spells CASRGPNTEAFF. CDR3 nucleotides: TGTGCCAGCAGGGGTCCGAACACTGAAGCTTTCTTT.

This clone was seen a handful of times. Other nucleotide sequences from this sample produce the same CDR3. The genes are TRBV3-1 (or the pseudogene TRBV3-2) and TRBJ2-3; D is ambiguous. This CDR3 spans 12 amino acids. Trimming cost V 2 bases and J 2 bases, with 2 bases left between them. CDR1 is LGHDT and CDR2 is YNNKEL in the germline V gene (reference sequence). The CDR3 DNA sequence: TGTGCCAGCAGCCAACACACAGATACGCAGTATTTT. Residues: CASSQHTDTQYF.

The rearrangement joins TRBV11-2 to TRBJ2-1; 10 bases agree with TRBD2. Germline CDR1 and CDR2: SGHAT and FQNNGV. Trimming removed 3 bases from V and 8 bases from J; junction bases left unmatched: 10. This CDR3 region has 16 residues. CDR3 in amino acids: CASSFLTSGAWDEQFF. In nucleotides, the CDR3 is TGTGCCAGCAGCTTCCTAACTAGCGGGGCATGGGATGAGCAGTTCTTC.

The chain recombines TRBV19 with TRBJ1-4; D gene ambiguous. Germline values: CDR1 LNHDA, CDR2 SQIVND (reference sequence). The CDR3 is 17 residues long. V dropped 7 bases and J dropped 4 bases, with 22 bases sitting between them. In DNA form, the CDR3 reads TGTGCCAGTACACTCTTCAACGGTCAAGGGCGTAATGAAAAACTGTTTTTT. Its translation: CASTLFNGQGRNEKLFF.

The chain is built from TRBV6-1 and TRBJ2-7; 7 positions agree with TRBD1. The germline gives CDR1 MNHNS, CDR2 SASEGT. This CDR3 is 18 amino acids long. Germline trimming cut 0 bases from V and 4 bases from J; bases unmatched to any gene: 15. Written as DNA, the CDR3 is TGTGCCAGCAGTGAAGCCCGACAGGGTCCCATATCGGCGTACGAGCAGTACTTC. Its translation is CASSEARQGPISAYEQYF.